What follows are 26 T cell receptor beta chains derived from one specimen sequenced in a study of neurological immune-mediated disorders. TCRdb redid the calling of the 5' RACE reads with MiXCR, one entry per CDR3 protein. The repertoire has some 100,000 distinct CDR3 sequences, less than 15% of them found once; the top ten carry roughly 5%. Noted time point: longitudinal time-point 2. Sequencing was done on a sample of PBMCs. The receptors originated from a female donor with HTLV-1-associated myelopathy (HAM/TSP).

The chain combines TRBV20-1 with TRBJ2-7, with D unresolved. Between the trimmed V and J ends, which lost 3 bases and 4 bases, there was a span of 10 bases. CDR1 DFQATT and CDR2 SNEGSKA come from the germline V gene (reference sequence). The CDR3 has 12 residues. The CDR3 here is CSARADEYEQYF. DNA for the CDR3: TGCAGTGCTAGGGCGGATGAATACGAGCAGTACTTC.

This clonotype occurred many times. This chain joins TRBV14 and TRBJ2-2; D is possibly TRBD1 (6 bases). Deletions cut 11 bases from V and 4 bases from J, with 14 bases between. Germline V gene sequence: CDR1 SGHDN, CDR2 FVKESK. CDR3 length: 13 residues. The CDR3 bases are TGTGCCCTTGGTCCAGGGGCCACCGGGGAGCTGTTTTTT. This gives the protein CALGPGATGELFF.

In this sample, this clonotype turned up many times. The chain carries TRBV5-1 and TRBJ1-4; TRBD1 is a possible D gene (5 bases). There are 13 residues in the CDR3. With 5 bases removed from V and 7 bases from J, the gap between germline ends came to 12 bases. The germline gives CDR1 SGHRS, CDR2 YFSETQ. In DNA form, the CDR3 reads TGCGCCAGCAGGACTTCGGGGGGTGAAAAACTGTTTTTT. Translating gives CASRTSGGEKLFF.

This clonotype was observed at least ten times. The gene calls are TRBV2 and TRBJ1-3, with D maybe TRBD1 (5 bases). There are 14 residues in the CDR3. Trimming pared 6 bases from V and 0 bases from J, leaving 9 bases between. The germline gives CDR1 SNHLY, CDR2 FYNNEI. The CDR3 here is CASSGHGSGNTIYF. As DNA, the CDR3 is TGTGCCAGCAGCGGACATGGCTCTGGAAACACCATATATTTT.

This clonotype was seen at least ten times. The gene calls are TRBV6-5 and TRBJ1-1; 7 bases agree with TRBD1. Germline CDR1 MNHEY, CDR2 SVGAGI. The CDR3 covers 15 residues. Trimming at V came to 0 bases and at J to 2 bases, leaving 3 bases not matched to a gene. The CDR3 region is CASSYSNRGNTEAFF. The CDR3 DNA reads as TGTGCCAGCAGTTACTCGAACAGGGGTAACACTGAAGCTTTCTTT.

This clonotype was recorded at least ten times. This chain connects TRBV7-6 to TRBJ2-1; D ambiguous. Trimming shortened V by 3 bases and J by 3 bases, and 9 bases separated the two germline ends. The germline V gene has CDR1 SGHVS and CDR2 FNYEAQ. There are 14 residues in the CDR3. CDR3 region: CASSLAVHYNEQFF. CDR3 bases: TGTGCCAGCAGCTTGGCCGTTCACTACAATGAGCAGTTCTTC.

At least ten counts were recorded for this clonotype. The rearrangement links TRBV27 to TRBJ2-4; TRBD1 agrees at 7 bases. The CDR3 has 15 amino acids. V gave up 0 bases and J gave up 9 bases; unmatched junction bases: 8. CDR1 MNHEY and CDR2 SMNVEV come from the germline V gene (reference sequence). The CDR3, as DNA: TGTGCCAGCAGTTTATCGAGGGGACAGATATCCATTCAGTACTTC. Amino acids: CASSLSRGQISIQYF.

This clonotype was detected many times. V and J are TRBV5-1 and TRBJ2-1; 8 nucleotides line up with TRBD2. V was clipped by 0 bases and J by 4 bases; unmatched bases: 6. CDR1 and CDR2 (germline): SGHRS, YFSETQ. The CDR3 contains 16 residues. The CDR3 DNA is TGCGCCAGCAGCTTGGTAGGCGGGGGGACTTACAATGAGCAGTTCTTC. As protein: CASSLVGGGTYNEQFF.

This clonotype was seen ten or more times. This chain uses TRBV27 with TRBJ2-1; 8 bases align to TRBD1. Germline V gene lookup returns CDR1 MNHEY and CDR2 SMNVEV (reference sequence). The CDR3 covers 15 residues. With 5 bases clipped from V and 2 bases from J, the junction kept 5 bases outside the gene matches. The CDR3 DNA sequence: TGTGCCAGCAGTCCCGACAGGGGAACCTACAATGAGCAGTTCTTC. Encoded protein: CASSPDRGTYNEQFF.

This clonotype was seen many times. This chain links TRBV6-1 with TRBJ2-2; possibly TRBD1 or TRBD2 for D (6 bases each). Germline-derived CDR1 and CDR2 are MNHNS and SASEGT. V lost 6 bases to trimming and J lost 9 bases, with 20 bases between them. CDR3 length: 15 amino acids. CDR3 in amino acids: CASRPEWGRGRELFF. CDR3 bases: TGTGCCAGCAGGCCCGAGTGGGGGCGGGGCCGGGAGCTGTTTTTT.

This clonotype appeared many times. This chain joins TRBV28 and TRBJ1-2, with D possibly matching TRBD1 (6 bases). The CDR3 length is 12 residues. V was clipped by 6 bases and J by 7 bases, with 12 bases between them. CDR1 and CDR2 from the germline V gene are MDHEN and SYDVKM. As DNA, the CDR3 is TGTGCCAGCAGCTCGAACAGGGTTGGCTACACCTTC. It is translated as CASSSNRVGYTF.

Remarks on this clonotype: No DNA is shown, since the ends of the CDR3 on it are uncertain; the CDR3 is the one TCRdb lists. The V call is TRBV5-1, the J call TRBJ1-1; the table's D gene call, TRBD1, was not cross checked with the DNA. The length of the CDR3 is 21 amino acids, counting both ends. CDR1 and CDR2 (germline): SGHRS, YFSETQ. This chain's CDR3 is CASSFYICSARSDRTGSEAFF.

This clonotype was counted ten times or more. CDR3 in DNA: TGCAGTGCTAGAGATCCCCCGGGACTTGTCTATGGCTACACCTTC. It encodes CSARDPPGLVYGYTF. The chain combines TRBV20-1 with TRBJ1-2, with TRBD1 as a possible D gene (5 bases). This CDR3 comprises 15 residues. Trimming shortened V by 0 bases and J by 4 bases, and 15 bases separated the two germline ends. Germline V gene sequence: CDR1 DFQATT, CDR2 SNEGSKA (reference sequence).

This clonotype was seen many times. The chain recombines TRBV5-1 with TRBJ1-2; D ambiguous. This CDR3 region has 14 residues. CDR1 is SGHRS and CDR2 is YFSETQ in the germline V gene. Trimming stripped 5 bases from V and 3 bases from J, with 14 bases between. The CDR3 loop is CASRNDPGDYGYTF. CDR3 nucleotides: TGCGCCAGCAGAAATGACCCCGGAGACTATGGCTACACCTTC.

V usage is TRBV7-9 and J usage is TRBJ2-2, with 8 bases matching TRBD1. The V gene's germline CDR1 is SEHNR and CDR2 FQNEAQ (reference sequence). This CDR3 is 15 amino acids long. V dropped 5 bases and J dropped 4; count of bases not matched to a gene: 6. CDR3 loop: CASSEDRGSTGELFF. The CDR3 DNA reads as TGTGCCAGCAGCGAAGACAGGGGATCCACCGGGGAGCTGTTTTTT.

Many counts were recorded for this clonotype. The gene calls are TRBV3-1 and TRBJ1-5, with D maybe TRBD1 (5 bases). V was trimmed by 0 bases and J by 2 bases, leaving 23 bases between them. The CDR3 consists of 20 residues. Germline loops: CDR1 LGHDT, CDR2 YNNKEL (reference sequence). The CDR3 DNA reads as TGTGCCAGCAGCCAAGATAGAGGGCCGGGGGGAGGAACGGGCAATCAGCCCCAGCATTTT. This translates into CASSQDRGPGGGTGNQPQHF. Drawing the rest from reference TRBV3-1 and TRBJ1-5, the complete variable domain is DTAVSQTPKYLVTQMGNDKSIKCEQNLGHDTMYWYKQDSKKFLKIMFSYNNKELIINETVPNRFSPKSPDKAHLNLHINSLELGDSAVYFCASSQDRGPGGGTGNQPQHFGDGTRLSIL.

This clonotype was seen many times. This rearrangement joins TRBV5-1 to TRBJ1-2, with D maybe TRBD1 (5 bases). V gave up 4 bases and J gave up 4 bases, with 8 bases separating them. The CDR3 covers 12 residues. The germline gives CDR1 SGHRS, CDR2 YFSETQ. CDR3 protein: CASSPDSYGYTF. The CDR3 DNA reads TGCGCCAGCAGCCCAGACAGCTATGGCTACACCTTC.

This clonotype was observed at least ten times. The chain carries TRBV3-1 and TRBJ2-1, with 11 nucleotides matching TRBD2. Germline assignment: CDR1 LGHDT and CDR2 YNNKEL (reference sequence). The CDR3 is made up of 14 amino acids. The junction had 5 bases not matched to a gene; V was cut back by 6 bases and J by 7 bases. The CDR3 reads CASSTSGGGNEQFF. Written as DNA, the CDR3 is TGTGCCAGCAGTACTAGCGGGGGAGGTAATGAGCAGTTCTTC.

This clonotype was seen ten or more times. The chain employs TRBV6-5 and TRBJ2-1; 12 positions agree with TRBD2. CDR1 and CDR2 from the germline V gene are MNHEY and SVGAGI. The V and J ends lost 6 bases and 2 bases, in that order; junction bases with no gene match: 5. The CDR3 consists of 16 residues. The CDR3, as DNA: TGTGCCAGCAGGTATCGACTAGCGGGAGCCTACAATGAGCAGTTCTTC. Its translation is CASRYRLAGAYNEQFF.

In its sample, this clonotype was seen many times. J is TRBJ2-7 and V is TRBV28; no definite D call. In germline, CDR1 is MDHEN, CDR2 SYDVKM. The CDR3 loop spans 15 amino acids. Trimming took 4 bases from V and 3 from J, leaving 16 bases between them. DNA for the CDR3: TGTGCCAGCAGTTCCCCCGACGGAAGGCTCTACGAGCAGTACTTC. It codes for CASSSPDGRLYEQYF.

This clonotype was seen at least ten times. The gene calls are TRBV12-3 or TRBV12-4 and TRBJ2-2; 9 bases agree with TRBD2. CDR3 size: 15 residues. V dropped 8 bases and J dropped 6; count of bases not matched to a gene: 10. This chain's CDR3 is CASSTAGGPAGELFF. In DNA form, the CDR3 reads TGTGCCAGCTCGACGGCGGGGGGGCCGGCCGGGGAGCTGTTTTTT.

In the case of this clonotype: Germline is not matched at one junction end, which may reflect a read error. The rearrangement links TRBV20-1 to TRBJ2-7; D is uncertain. This CDR3 contains 17 residues. The germline V gene encodes CDR1 DFQATT and CDR2 SNEGSKA (reference sequence). This chain's CDR3 is CSARARYGGYVSYEQCF. CDR3 DNA sequence: TGCAGTGCTAGAGCTAGATACGGTGGCTACGTCTCCTACGAGCAGTGCTTC.

This clonotype was counted at least ten times. The CDR3 loop is CASSLTSGGEQFF. The CDR3 DNA reads as TGCGCCAGCAGCTTGACTAGCGGGGGTGAGCAGTTCTTC. This rearrangement joins TRBV5-1 to TRBJ2-1, with 11 bases identical to TRBD2. The CDR3 extends over 13 amino acids. Germline lookup yields CDR1 SGHRS and CDR2 YFSETQ. The trim removed 1 base at V and 9 bases at J, leaving 0 bases unmatched.

Regarding this clonotype: A read error may be the cause here, since a much bigger clone is one base away. The chain links TRBV12-3 or TRBV12-4 to TRBJ2-3; D is possibly TRBD2 (6 bases). The V end lost 6 bases, the J end lost 4 bases, and 11 bases lay between the germline ends. The CDR3 extends over 13 amino acids. The CDR3, as DNA: TGTGCCAGCAGCCCCCGGGACTCAGATACGCAGTATTTT. Translation gives CASSPRDSDTQYF.

This clonotype has only a few counts. The V call is TRBV6-6, the J call TRBJ1-1; D gene ambiguous. Trimming left V 6 bases short and J 2 bases short, with 10 bases between. From germline, CDR1 is MNHNY and CDR2 SVGAGI (reference sequence). CDR3 size: 13 residues. The CDR3 loop is CASSTAVNTEAFF. The CDR3 DNA follows: TGTGCCAGCAGCACTGCAGTAAACACTGAAGCTTTCTTT.

This clonotype occurred a few times. V usage is TRBV7-6 and J usage is TRBJ2-1, with unresolved D. Germline-derived CDR1 and CDR2 are SGHVS and FNYEAQ. The CDR3 length is 13 residues. Trimming left V 3 bases short and J 3 bases short, with 6 bases between. The CDR3: CASSFGYYNEQFF. The CDR3 coding sequence is TGTGCCAGCAGCTTCGGTTACTACAATGAGCAGTTCTTC.